This T cell receptor (beta chain) was documented in a study of breast tumors, draining lymph nodes, adjacent tissues. Whole-study findings and limits: Tumor and nontumor repertoires were significantly more similar in luminal-like than in basal-like breast cancer. Tumor T cell lymph node origin was a supported hypothesis, not proven. Tumor repertoires ranked between lymph nodes and nontumor tissue in diversity, with V and J gene preferences.

Turning to this clonotype: Its antigen is currently unknown.

A single record per CDR3 protein comes from TCRdb applying MiXCR to the multiplex PCR reads. Counted here are 85,000 to 120,000 distinct CDR3 sequences, about 30% occurring once; the ten biggest clones make up around 6%. Germline loops: CDR1 SGDLS, CDR2 YYNGEE. The V segment lost 4 bases and the J segment 10 bases; nucleotides outside the gene matches: 6. The CDR3 totals 13 residues. The lymph nodes were axillary draining lymph nodes from breast cancer patients. This TCR derives from a female donor with breast cancer. Some clones in this sample may be carry-over from other donors' samples. J is TRBJ1-2 and V is TRBV9; 11 bases are a match to TRBD1. The sample taken for sequencing was axillary lymph node tissue. The CDR3 spells CASSRTGGDDYTF. CDR3 DNA: TGTGCCAGCAGCAGGACAGGGGGCGATGACTACACCTTC.